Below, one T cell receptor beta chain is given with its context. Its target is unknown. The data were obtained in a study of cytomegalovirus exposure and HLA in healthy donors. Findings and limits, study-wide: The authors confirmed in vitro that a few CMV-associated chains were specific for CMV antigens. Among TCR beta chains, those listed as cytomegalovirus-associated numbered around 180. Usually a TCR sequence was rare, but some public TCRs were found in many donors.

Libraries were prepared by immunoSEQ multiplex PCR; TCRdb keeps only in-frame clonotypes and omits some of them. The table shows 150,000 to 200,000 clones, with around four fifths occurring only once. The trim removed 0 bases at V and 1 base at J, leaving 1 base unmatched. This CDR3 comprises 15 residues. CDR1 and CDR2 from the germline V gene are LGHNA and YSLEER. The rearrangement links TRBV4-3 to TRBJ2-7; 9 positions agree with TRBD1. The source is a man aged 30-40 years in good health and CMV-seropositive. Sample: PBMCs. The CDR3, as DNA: TGCGCCAGCAGCCAAGAACAGGGGGCTTCCTACGAGCAGTACTTC. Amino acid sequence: CASSQEQGASYEQYF.